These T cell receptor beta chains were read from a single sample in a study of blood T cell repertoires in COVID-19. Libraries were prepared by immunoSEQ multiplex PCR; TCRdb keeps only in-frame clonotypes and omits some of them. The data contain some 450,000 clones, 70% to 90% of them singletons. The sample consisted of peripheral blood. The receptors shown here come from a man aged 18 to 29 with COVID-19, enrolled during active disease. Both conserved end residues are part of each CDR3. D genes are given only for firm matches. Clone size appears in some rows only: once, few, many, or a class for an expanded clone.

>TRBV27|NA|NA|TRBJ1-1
CASSPLGEGDSEAFF
TGTGCCAGCAGTCCCCTCGGGGAGGGGGACTCTGAAGCTTTCTTT
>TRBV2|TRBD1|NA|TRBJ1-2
CASSGAGGGYTF
TGTGCCAGCAGTGGGGCAGGGGGCGGCTACACCTTC
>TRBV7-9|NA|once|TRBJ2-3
CASSFDTSRGTDTQYF
TGTGCCAGCAGCTTTGACACCTCCAGGGGCACAGATACGCAGTATTTT
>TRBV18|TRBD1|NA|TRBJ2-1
CASSPGDRIVKVQFF
TGTGCCAGCTCACCCGGGGACAGGATCGTTAAGGTGCAGTTCTTC
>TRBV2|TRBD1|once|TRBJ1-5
CASTLGQGFGQPQHF
TGTGCCAGCACCCTGGGACAGGGGTTTGGGCAGCCCCAGCATTTT
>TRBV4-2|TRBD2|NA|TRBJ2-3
CASSQDRSGTSFGDTQYF
TGTGCCAGCAGCCAAGACCGATCTGGGACTAGTTTTGGAGATACGCAGTATTTT
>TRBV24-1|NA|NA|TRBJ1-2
CATSVSGKGYTF
TGTGCCACCAGTGTAAGCGGGAAAGGCTACACCTTC
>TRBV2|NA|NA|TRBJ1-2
CASSEAVVQAGYGYTF
TGTGCCAGCAGTGAAGCGGTAGTTCAAGCTGGCTATGGCTACACCTTC
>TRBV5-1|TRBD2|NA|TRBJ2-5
CASSGAASGFRETQYF
TGCGCCAGCAGCGGCGCAGCTAGCGGATTTCGTGAGACCCAGTACTTC
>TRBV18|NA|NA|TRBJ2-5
CASSPGGRETQYF
TGTGCCAGCTCACCGGGAGGTCGGGAGACCCAGTACTTC
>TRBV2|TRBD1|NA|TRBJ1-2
CASRKGQDYGYTF
TGTGCCAGCAGAAAGGGACAGGACTATGGCTACACCTTC